The clone carrying this T cell receptor (beta chain) was seen only once. In the same sample, other DNA sequences code for this CDR3. This specimen belongs to a study of cytomegalovirus exposure and HLA in healthy donors. The repertoire was sequenced with immunoSEQ multiplex PCR; TCRdb's copy has only in-frame clones and lacks some. Of around 190,000 clones listed, about 81% are singletons. Germline V gives CDR1 ENHRY, CDR2 SYGVKD. Trimming removed 2 bases at V and 1 base at J, with 6 bases between. The CDR3 contains 14 residues. The chain is built from TRBV10-3 and TRBJ1-5; D not certain. This sequence was found in a woman aged 25 to 39 in good health and CMV-seronegative. Sequencing used PBMCs. CDR3 coding DNA: TGTGCCATCAGTGAGCAGGAAAGCAATCAGCCCCAGCATTTT. Encoded protein: CAISEQESNQPQHF.